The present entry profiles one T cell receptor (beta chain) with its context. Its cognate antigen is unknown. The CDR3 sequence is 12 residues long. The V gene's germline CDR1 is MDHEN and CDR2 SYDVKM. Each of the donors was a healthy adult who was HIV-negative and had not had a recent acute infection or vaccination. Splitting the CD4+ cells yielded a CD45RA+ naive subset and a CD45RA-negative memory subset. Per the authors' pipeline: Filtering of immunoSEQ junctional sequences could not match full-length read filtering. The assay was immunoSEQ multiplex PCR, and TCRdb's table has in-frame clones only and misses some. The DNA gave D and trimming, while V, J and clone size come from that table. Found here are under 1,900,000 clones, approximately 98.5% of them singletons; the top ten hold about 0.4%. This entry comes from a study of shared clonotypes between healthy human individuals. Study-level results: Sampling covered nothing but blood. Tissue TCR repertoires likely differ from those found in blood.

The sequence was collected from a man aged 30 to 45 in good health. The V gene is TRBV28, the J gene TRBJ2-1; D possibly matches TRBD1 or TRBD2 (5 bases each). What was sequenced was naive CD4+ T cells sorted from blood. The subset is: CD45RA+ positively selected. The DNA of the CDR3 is TGTGTCTCAGGGACGGATAGCGATGAGCAGTTCTTC. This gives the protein CVSGTDSDEQFF.